The entry that follows covers one T cell receptor (beta chain) sequence. The entry originates in a study of blood T cell repertoires in COVID-19. Repertoires were generated with immunoSEQ multiplex PCR, while TCRdb's copy carries only in-frame clones and drops some. The top ten clones hold 9.5% to 13% of a sample with more than 200,000 clones, 65% to 90% of them seen once. The CDR3 covers 16 residues. The germline CDR1 and CDR2 sequences are KGHSH and LQKENI. The ends were cut back, 6 bases at V and 2 bases at J, with 17 bases in the middle. The V gene is TRBV18, the J gene TRBJ1-5; D perhaps matches TRBD1 (6 bases). The TCR was taken from a man aged 50-59 years with COVID-19, enrolled during active disease. Sequenced material: peripheral blood. CDR3 amino acids: CASSLNRVEGNQPQHF. The CDR3 DNA reads as TGTGCCAGCTCTCTCAACAGGGTGGAGGGCAATCAGCCCCAGCATTTT.